This T cell receptor beta chain was observed in a study of cytomegalovirus exposure and HLA in healthy donors. The germline V gene has CDR1 SGHTS and CDR2 YDEGEE. The J segment lost 5 bases and the V segment lost 4 bases, leaving 11 bases of the junction unmatched. The CDR3 sequence is 17 residues long. PCR amplification relied on 60 Vbeta primers (plus 13 Jbeta primers). Sequencing was performed with immunoSEQ multiplex PCR; in TCRdb, only in-frame clones are kept and a portion is missing. The sample shows 200,000 to 250,000 clones, and around 0.95% sits with its ten largest clones. The chain combines TRBV5-8 with TRBJ2-7; 14 nucleotides agree with TRBD2. The sequence was collected from a woman under 40 in good health and CMV-seropositive. Sequencing input: PBMCs. CDR3 nucleotides: TGTGCCAGCAGCATACCCGGGACTAGCGGGAGTCTAGACGAGCAGTACTTC. It yields the protein CASSIPGTSGSLDEQYF.